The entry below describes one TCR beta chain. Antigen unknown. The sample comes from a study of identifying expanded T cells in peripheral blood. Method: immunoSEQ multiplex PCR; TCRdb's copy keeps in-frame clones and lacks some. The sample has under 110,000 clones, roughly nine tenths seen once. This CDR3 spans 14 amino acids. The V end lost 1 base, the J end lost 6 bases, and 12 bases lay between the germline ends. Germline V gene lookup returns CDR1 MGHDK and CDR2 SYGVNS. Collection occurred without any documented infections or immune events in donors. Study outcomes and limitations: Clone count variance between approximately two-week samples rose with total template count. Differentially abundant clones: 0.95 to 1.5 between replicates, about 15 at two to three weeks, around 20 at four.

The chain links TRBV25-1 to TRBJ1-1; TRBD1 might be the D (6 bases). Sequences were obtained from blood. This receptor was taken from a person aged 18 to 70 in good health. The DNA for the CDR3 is TGTGCCAGCAGTGAATTGGGGGGCGGAGCTGAAGCTTTCTTT. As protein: CASSELGGGAEAFF.